These 12 T cell receptor beta chains were all obtained from the same sample, sequenced in a study of blood T cells in healthy people across ages. PCR was performed a second time for roughly 7 to 12 cycles using a sample-barcoded 5' primer and a J-beta primer mix. TCRdb analysed the 5' RACE reads with MiXCR anew, one entry per CDR3 protein. The sample includes about 1.8 million distinct CDR3 sequences, around half of them seen just once. Sequenced material: blood. These receptors were taken from a woman aged 35 to 49 in good health.

There are a few counts of this clonotype. The gene calls are TRBV6-5 and TRBJ2-3, with TRBD1 matching 9 bases. The J segment lost 4 bases and the V segment lost 8 bases, leaving 7 bases of the junction unmatched. From germline, CDR1 is MNHEY and CDR2 SVGAGI. CDR3 size: 14 residues. This CDR3 reads CASWGQGDSDTQYF. The CDR3 DNA follows: TGTGCCAGCTGGGGACAGGGAGACTCAGATACGCAGTATTTT.

The V gene is TRBV7-9, the J gene TRBJ1-4, with D possibly TRBD1 on 6 matching bases. The CDR3 sequence is 14 residues long. V was clipped by 5 bases and J by 8 bases, with 15 bases between them. The germline V gene has CDR1 SEHNR and CDR2 FQNEAQ (reference sequence). This CDR3 is CASSKNREGEKLFF. The CDR3, as DNA: TGTGCCAGCAGCAAAAACAGGGAAGGGGAAAAACTGTTTTTT.

The chain combines TRBV7-8 with TRBJ2-7; TRBD1 matches at 11 bases. The V segment lost 5 bases and the J segment 2 bases; nucleotides outside the gene matches: 20. The CDR3 contains 20 residues. CDR1 is SGHVS, CDR2 FQNEAQ, per germline. The CDR3: CASSTIPGQGEIYATYEQYF. CDR3 in DNA: TGTGCCAGCAGCACCATCCCGGGACAGGGGGAAATCTACGCGACCTACGAGCAGTACTTC.

The chain is built from TRBV7-6 and TRBJ2-5, with D hard to call. CDR1 SGHVS and CDR2 FNYEAQ come from the germline V gene. This CDR3 is 18 amino acids long. The V and J ends lost 3 bases and 1 base respectively, with 21 bases between them. In DNA form, the CDR3 reads TGTGCCAGCAGCTTTGCTTTAAAGGCACCCCAGCTCCAAGAGACCCAGTACTTC. Its protein product is CASSFALKAPQLQETQYF.

In its sample, this clonotype was seen a few times. This chain connects TRBV20-1 to TRBJ2-3; TRBD1 agrees at 7 bases. This CDR3 spans 13 amino acids. The V gene end was trimmed by 4 bases and the J gene end by 4 bases; junction bases not matched to a gene: 5. Germline values: CDR1 DFQATT, CDR2 SNEGSKA (reference sequence). CDR3 protein: CSATDRVSDTQYF. The CDR3 region has the DNA TGCAGTGCTACAGACAGGGTGTCAGATACGCAGTATTTT.

The sample holds many counts of this clonotype. The V gene is TRBV6-2 or TRBV6-3, the J gene TRBJ2-7; D ambiguous. V was pared by 0 bases and J by 6 bases, with 3 bases between. This CDR3 is 11 amino acids long. CDR1 MNHEY and CDR2 SVGEGT come from the germline V gene. As DNA, the CDR3 is TGTGCCAGCAGTTACTCGAGCGAGCAGTACTTC. It specifies CASSYSSEQYF.

This rearrangement joins TRBV6-1 to TRBJ2-7; D not resolved. The germline V and J ends were trimmed by 0 bases and 2 bases, with 11 bases remaining between them. This CDR3 comprises 15 residues. Germline V lookup: CDR1 MNHNS, CDR2 SASEGT. CDR3 sequence reads: CASSEAPSATYEQYF. The CDR3 DNA reads TGTGCCAGCAGTGAAGCGCCCTCCGCTACCTACGAGCAGTACTTC.

The chain links TRBV4-1 to TRBJ2-7, with D perhaps matching TRBD2 (5 bases). CDR1 MGHRA and CDR2 YSYEKL come from the germline V gene. CDR3 length: 16 amino acids. V gave up 5 bases and J gave up 0 bases, with 17 bases separating them. This CDR3 reads CASSSRVMLASYEQYF. The CDR3, as DNA: TGCGCCAGCAGCTCGCGGGTAATGCTAGCCTCCTACGAGCAGTACTTC.

Only a few counts were recorded for this clonotype. The gene calls are TRBV13 and TRBJ1-1; D is ambiguous. Trimming removed 4 bases at V and 4 bases at J, with 13 bases between. The CDR3 is 14 residues long. The germline V gene has CDR1 PRHDT and CDR2 FYEKMQ (reference sequence). CDR3 sequence reads: CASSSTRRSTEAFF. CDR3 bases: TGTGCCAGCAGCTCCACCCGAAGGAGCACTGAAGCTTTCTTT.

The chain employs TRBV20-1 and TRBJ2-1; TRBD2 agrees at 10 bases. Germline V gives CDR1 DFQATT, CDR2 SNEGSKA (reference sequence). The V and J ends lost 2 bases and 4 bases, in that order; junction bases with no gene match: 8. This CDR3 is 16 amino acids long. CDR3 region: CSARWSGGARYNEQFF. The CDR3 DNA sequence: TGCAGTGCTAGATGGAGCGGGGGGGCTCGGTACAATGAGCAGTTCTTC.

This clonotype is a singleton in its sample. The genes are TRBV24-1 and TRBJ2-1; D is uncertain. The CDR3 has 12 residues. The V gene lost 1 base and the J gene lost 8 bases, with 5 bases spanning the gap. The germline CDR1 and CDR2 sequences are KGHDR and SFDVKD. CDR3 in DNA: TGTGCCACCAGTGATTTCCCGGATGAGCAGTTCTTC. It specifies CATSDFPDEQFF.

This clonotype appeared once. This chain connects TRBV11-2 to TRBJ2-1; 8 bases map to TRBD2. Germline-derived CDR1 and CDR2 are SGHAT and FQNNGV. Germline trimming cut 5 bases from V and 2 bases from J; bases unmatched to any gene: 14. The CDR3 sequence is 18 residues long. The CDR3 nucleotides are TGTGCCAGCAGCGACGATATAGCGGGGACATTTACCTACAATGAGCAGTTCTTC. It yields the protein CASSDDIAGTFTYNEQFF.